This T cell receptor (beta chain) was identified during a study of T cells in Graves' hyperthyroidism and ophthalmopathy. General study findings and limits: Among thyroid clonotypes expanded above 0.001, most also appeared in blood.

V was pared by 0 bases and J by 13 bases, with 10 bases of the junction left unmatched. CDR1 is SGHDT and CDR2 is YYEEEE in the germline V gene. The CDR3 consists of 14 residues. This clonotype was seen a few times. As yet, its antigen is unknown. TCR beta CDR3 regions were amplified from RNA transcripts. The HTBI set primed first-round TCR CDR3 RT-PCR. TCRdb recomputed calls from the multiplex PCR reads with MiXCR, one row per CDR3 protein. The sample lists approximately 400,000 distinct CDR3 sequences; 18% were seen once. Uncontrolled infections, other autoimmune diseases, pregnancy or lactation led to exclusion of patients. Diagnoses used clinical symptoms, serum thyroxine and TRAb, thyroid ultrasound and orbital computed tomography.

V is TRBV5-6 and J is TRBJ2-1; 7 bases line up with TRBD2. The sample consisted of blood. The TCR comes from a man younger than 30 with Graves' ophthalmopathy. As DNA, the CDR3 is TGTGCCAGCAGCTTGGGGAGCGGGGCAACGGGACAGTTCTTC. Translating it yields CASSLGSGATGQFF. Supplemented by reference TRBV5-6 and TRBJ2-1, the full variable domain reads DAGVTQSPTHLIKTRGQQVTLRCSPKSGHDTVSWYQQALGQGPQFIFQYYEEEERQRGNFPDRFSGHQFPNYSSELNVNALLLGDSALYLCASSLGSGATGQFFGPGTRLTVL.